One and the same sample provided the 5 T cell receptor beta chains below, sequenced in a study of beta chain features in type 1 diabetes (dated by TCRdb to 2017 to 2018). Here is what the overall study found, with its caveats: In all four CD4+ subsets, TCRB CDR3 length was moderately but significantly shorter in type 1 diabetes patients.

For these TCRs, the target antigens are not known. Libraries were built with the immunoSEQ multiplex PCR assay. The entire amount of isolated RNA was reverse transcribed using the High Capacity cDNA Reverse Transcription Kit, so the sequenced TCRB transcripts were expressed ones. TCRdb's version of the immuneACCESS table is confined to in-frame rearrangements and falls short of the full clone set. An unresolved V gene accounts for under half of the shortfall where checked; the remainder is of unknown origin. The sample table records tens of thousands of clones; roughly 53% of these occur just once. Around 0.3% of the sample is taken by the ten largest. Sequenced material: stem cell memory CD4+ T cells from blood. The label giving this sample's cell subset or site can be read as: stem cell-like memory CD4+ T cells. Every receptor here comes from a man aged 25 to 40 with type 1 diabetes.

This clone has only a few counts. This sequence joins TRBV28 and TRBJ2-7; the match to TRBD1 covers 9 bases. The V segment lost 3 bases and the J segment 4 bases; nucleotides outside the gene matches: 7. Germline V CDR1 and CDR2: MDHEN, SYDVKM. The CDR3 is 15 residues long. The chain's CDR3 is CASSLVGTGYYEQYF. The CDR3 nucleotides are TGTGCCAGCAGTTTGGTCGGGACAGGGTATTACGAGCAGTACTTC.

The genes are TRBV5-1 and TRBJ2-7, with D tentatively TRBD2 (6 bases). The germline CDR1 and CDR2 sequences are SGHRS and YFSETQ. Between the trimmed V and J ends, which lost 4 bases and 6 bases, there was a span of 17 bases. The CDR3 covers 14 residues. The CDR3 sequence is CASSPLGGSGEQYF. As DNA, the CDR3 is TGCGCCAGCAGCCCCCTTGGGGGGAGTGGCGAGCAGTACTTC.

This clone was observed a single time. The chain has TRBV5-1 and TRBJ2-5; D is undetermined. The germline V gene has CDR1 SGHRS and CDR2 YFSETQ. The V end lost 0 bases, the J end lost 3 bases, and 6 bases lay between the germline ends. There are 13 residues in the CDR3. Here the CDR3 DNA reads TGCGCCAGCAGCTTGGGCAGGAAAGAGACCCAGTACTTC. It specifies CASSLGRKETQYF.

The chain uses TRBV5-1 and TRBJ1-3, with D uncertain. Germline assignment: CDR1 SGHRS and CDR2 YFSETQ. The CDR3 totals 13 residues. V was shortened by 4 bases and J by 2 bases, with 7 bases between the two germline ends. As DNA, the CDR3 is TGCGCCAGCAGCCTTTCGGCTGGAAACACCATATATTTT. Translation gives CASSLSAGNTIYF.

This clone has only a few counts. This chain joins TRBV4-2 and TRBJ2-1; 8 bases match TRBD2. In germline, CDR1 is LGHNA, CDR2 YNFKEQ. J gave up 8 bases and V 4 bases, and 7 bases lay outside the gene matches. CDR3 length: 14 residues. The CDR3 nucleotides read TGTGCCAGCAGCCCCCGGCTAGCGGGTGATGAGCAGTTCTTC. This sequence encodes CASSPRLAGDEQFF.